The 17 T cell receptor beta chains given below trace back to one sample, sequenced in a study of identical twins. A single record per CDR3 protein comes from TCRdb applying MiXCR to the 5' RACE reads. The sample lists 500,000 to 650,000 distinct CDR3 sequences; just over 7% were seen once. The same specimen was also included in a second study, on yellow fever vaccine responses in identical twins.

Sequencing was carried out using PBMCs. Source of these receptors: a woman aged 18-30 years in good health.

This chain connects TRBV11-2 to TRBJ1-2; D call uncertain. The germline V gene encodes CDR1 SGHAT and CDR2 FQNNGV. The V end lost 3 bases, the J end lost 1 base, and 6 bases lay between the germline ends. CDR3 length equals 13 residues. In DNA form, the CDR3 reads TGTGCCAGCAGCTTCAACCTTAACTATGGCTACACCTTC. This codes for CASSFNLNYGYTF.

Ten or more counts support this clonotype. The chain joins TRBV12-3 or TRBV12-4 to TRBJ2-1; D is unresolved. The CDR3 contains 16 residues. The V end lost 2 bases, the J end lost 0 bases, and 11 bases lay between the germline ends. In DNA form, the CDR3 reads TGTGCCAGCAGTTTAAATCTCCTGGGCTCCTACAATGAGCAGTTCTTC. Its translation is CASSLNLLGSYNEQFF.

This clonotype was detected only a few times. The CDR3, as DNA: TGTGCCAGCAGTGAAGCGGGACAGAACACCGGGGAGCTGTTTTTT. The encoded protein is CASSEAGQNTGELFF. V usage is TRBV2 and J usage is TRBJ2-2; a possible D gene is TRBD1 (6 bases). Deletions cut 0 bases from V and 1 base from J, with 6 bases between. CDR1 is SNHLY and CDR2 is FYNNEI in the germline V gene. The CDR3 is 15 residues long.

The chain joins TRBV4-1 to TRBJ2-5; possible D gene TRBD2, 5 bases. Germline V CDR1 and CDR2: MGHRA, YSYEKL. Between the trimmed V and J ends, which lost 0 bases and 0 bases, there was a span of 8 bases. The CDR3 loop spans 15 amino acids. The CDR3: CASSQDHGDQETQYF. CDR3 in DNA: TGCGCCAGCAGCCAAGATCACGGGGACCAAGAGACCCAGTACTTC.

This clonotype showed up many times. The gene calls are TRBV7-2 and TRBJ2-7; D not resolved. The length of the CDR3 is 15 residues. Trimming removed 7 bases at V and 0 bases at J, with 16 bases between. Per the germline V gene, CDR1 is SGHTA and CDR2 is FQGNSA. CDR3 sequence reads: CASTPGPGFSYEQYF. The CDR3 region has the DNA TGTGCCAGCACCCCTGGCCCAGGTTTCTCCTACGAGCAGTACTTC.

This clonotype has a count of ten or more. V usage is TRBV10-3 and J usage is TRBJ1-2; D possibly corresponds to TRBD1 (5 bases). Germline V gene lookup returns CDR1 ENHRY and CDR2 SYGVKD. The CDR3 loop spans 14 amino acids. V shed 3 bases and J shed 7 bases, with 15 bases lying between them. In DNA, the CDR3 is TGTGCCATCAGTGACCGTGCGGGACTTGCTGGCTACACCTTC. This codes for CAISDRAGLAGYTF.

The V call is TRBV27, the J call TRBJ2-1; D perhaps matches TRBD2 (5 bases). Deletions cut 6 bases from V and 2 bases from J, with 8 bases between. Germline CDR1 is MNHEY and CDR2 is SMNVEV (reference sequence). There are 13 residues in the CDR3. The CDR3, as DNA: TGTGCCAGCAGGCGGGCTGCCTACAATGAGCAGTTCTTC. Its translation is CASRRAAYNEQFF.

This clonotype occurred many times. The chain recombines TRBV7-9 with TRBJ2-3, with D perhaps TRBD1 (5 bases). V gave up 3 bases and J gave up 8 bases, with 6 bases separating them. The CDR3 consists of 11 residues. Per the germline V gene, CDR1 is SEHNR and CDR2 is FQNEAQ (reference sequence). The CDR3 DNA is TGTGCCAGCAGCTTTGGGGCTACGCAGTATTTT. Its translation: CASSFGATQYF.

The chain recombines TRBV5-1 with TRBJ2-3, with TRBD1 matching 8 bases. The CDR3 covers 13 residues. V shed 9 bases and J 3 bases; nucleotides not matched to a gene: 6. Per the germline V gene, CDR1 is SGHRS and CDR2 is YFSETQ. In DNA form, the CDR3 reads TGCGCCACAGGGGGCGCCGGGACAGATACGCAGTATTTT. It codes for CATGGAGTDTQYF.

This clonotype was seen ten or more times. The chain combines TRBV2 with TRBJ2-2, with 13 positions matching TRBD2. V was clipped by 6 bases and J by 6 bases; unmatched bases: 1. The CDR3 has 14 residues. CDR1 and CDR2 (germline): SNHLY, FYNNEI. For the CDR3, the DNA is TGTGCCAGCAGGACTAGCGGGGGGTCCGGGGAGCTGTTTTTT. This encodes CASRTSGGSGELFF.

This clonotype was seen more than once but under ten times. The genes are TRBV10-3 and TRBJ2-4; 7 bases are shared with TRBD1. The CDR3 sequence is 13 residues long. The V gene end was trimmed by 0 bases and the J gene end by 9 bases; junction bases not matched to a gene: 2. In germline, CDR1 is ENHRY, CDR2 SYGVKD. The CDR3 coding sequence is TGTGCCATCAGTGAGTCCGAGGGGGCCATTCAGTACTTC. It translates to CAISESEGAIQYF.

V usage is TRBV20-1 and J usage is TRBJ2-7, with 10 positions matching TRBD2. The CDR3 totals 15 residues. Germline V lookup: CDR1 DFQATT, CDR2 SNEGSKA (reference sequence). J gave up 3 bases and V 0 bases, and 5 bases lay outside the gene matches. The DNA of the CDR3 is TGCAGTGCTAGAGATTTAGCTAGCGGGAGCTACGAGCAGTACTTC. Its protein product is CSARDLASGSYEQYF.

This sequence joins TRBV12-3 or TRBV12-4 and TRBJ2-2, with 11 nucleotides matching TRBD1. V gave up 0 bases and J gave up 2 bases; unmatched junction bases: 5. The CDR3 has 18 amino acids. CDR3 sequence (DNA): TGTGCCAGCAGTTTAGCGCTCGGACAGGGGGCTAACACCGGGGAGCTGTTTTTT. Protein: CASSLALGQGANTGELFF.

This CDR3 reads CASSPQQRTSGIYNEQFF. In nucleotides, the CDR3 is TGTGCCAGCAGCCCTCAACAACGGACTAGCGGAATATACAATGAGCAGTTCTTC. This chain links TRBV3-1 with TRBJ2-1; the match to TRBD2 covers 10 bases. The J segment lost 4 bases and the V segment lost 4 bases, leaving 13 bases of the junction unmatched. Per germline, CDR1 LGHDT and CDR2 YNNKEL (reference sequence). There are 18 residues in the CDR3.

This clonotype has ten or more counts. V usage is TRBV5-1 and J usage is TRBJ2-2, with D unclear. CDR1 and CDR2 (germline): SGHRS, YFSETQ. Between the trimmed V and J ends, which lost 4 bases and 4 bases, there was a span of 5 bases. The CDR3 consists of 12 residues. This chain's CDR3 is CASSPLTGELFF. The CDR3 bases are TGCGCCAGCAGCCCCCTCACCGGGGAGCTGTTTTTT.

This chain uses TRBV28 with TRBJ2-4; 8 bases align to TRBD2. Per the germline V gene, CDR1 is MDHEN and CDR2 is SYDVKM. The V gene end was trimmed by 1 base and the J gene end by 3 bases; junction bases not matched to a gene: 11. There are 18 residues in the CDR3. CDR3 DNA: TGTGCCAGCAGTTTATATGTCGGGGGGGCCCTTAACAAAAACATTCAGTACTTC. Residues: CASSLYVGGALNKNIQYF. The full variable domain, in which reference TRBV28 and TRBJ2-4 provide the parts outside the CDR3, is DVKVTQSSRYLVKRTGEKVFLECVQDMDHENMFWYRQDPGLGLRLIYFSYDVKMKEKGDIPEGYSVSREKKERFSLILESASTNQTSMYLCASSLYVGGALNKNIQYFGAGTRLSVL.

This clonotype was counted ten times or more. The chain joins TRBV25-1 to TRBJ2-5, with D perhaps matching TRBD2 (5 bases). CDR1 and CDR2 (germline): MGHDK, SYGVNS. With 3 bases removed from V and 4 bases from J, the gap between germline ends came to 18 bases. There are 16 residues in the CDR3. The CDR3 DNA reads as TGTGCCAGCAGTGATGCGCGGGTAGGAAAGGGAGAGACCCAGTACTTC. Translated: CASSDARVGKGETQYF. The variable domain in full, with the rest retrieved from reference TRBV25-1 and TRBJ2-5, is EADIYQTPRYLVIGTGKKITLECSQTMGHDKMYWYQQDPGMELHLIHYSYGVNSTEKGDLSSESTVSRIRTEHFPLTLESARPSHTSQYLCASSDARVGKGETQYFGPGTRLLVL.